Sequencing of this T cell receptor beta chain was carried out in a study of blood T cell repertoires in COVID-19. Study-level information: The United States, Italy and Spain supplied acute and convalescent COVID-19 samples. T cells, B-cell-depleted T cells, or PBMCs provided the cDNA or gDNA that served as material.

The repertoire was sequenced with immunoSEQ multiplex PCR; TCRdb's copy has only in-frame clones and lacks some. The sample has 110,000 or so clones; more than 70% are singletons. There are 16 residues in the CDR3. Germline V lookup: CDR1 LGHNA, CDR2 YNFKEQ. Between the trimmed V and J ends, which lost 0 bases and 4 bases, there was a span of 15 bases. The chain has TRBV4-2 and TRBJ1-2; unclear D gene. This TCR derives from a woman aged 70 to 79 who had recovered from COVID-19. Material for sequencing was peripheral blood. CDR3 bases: TGTGCCAGCAGCCAAGATCGCGGCAACGAGGGCTATGGCTACACCTTC. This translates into CASSQDRGNEGYGYTF.